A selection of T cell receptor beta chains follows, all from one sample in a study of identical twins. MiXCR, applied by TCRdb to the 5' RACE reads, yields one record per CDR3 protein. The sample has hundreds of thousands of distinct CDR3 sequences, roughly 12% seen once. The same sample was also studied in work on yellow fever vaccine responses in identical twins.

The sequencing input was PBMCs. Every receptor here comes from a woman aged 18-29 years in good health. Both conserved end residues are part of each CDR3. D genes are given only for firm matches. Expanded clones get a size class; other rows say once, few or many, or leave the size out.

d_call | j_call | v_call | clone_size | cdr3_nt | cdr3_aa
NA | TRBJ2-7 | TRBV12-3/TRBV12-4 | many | TGTGCCAGCAGTTTAGACAGGCGGCCCTACGAGCAGTACTTC | CASSLDRRPYEQYF
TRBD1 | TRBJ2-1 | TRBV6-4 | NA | TGTGCCAGCAGTGAGATGGCGTGGACAGGGCAAGGGGAGCAGTTCTTC | CASSEMAWTGQGEQFF
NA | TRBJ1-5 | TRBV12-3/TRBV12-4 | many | TGTGCCAGCAGTTTCGGTCGTCGGGGTGGCAATCAGCCCCAGCATTTT | CASSFGRRGGNQPQHF
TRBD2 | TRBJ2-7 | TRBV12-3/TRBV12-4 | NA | TGTGCCAGCAGTCTACTACGGAAGCGGGAGACCCTCGTGGAGCAGTACTTC | CASSLLRKRETLVEQYF
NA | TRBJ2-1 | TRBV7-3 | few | TGTGCCAGCAGCTTTTCGGGCTTCGTTAATGAGCAGTTCTTC | CASSFSGFVNEQFF
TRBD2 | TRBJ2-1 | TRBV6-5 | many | TGTGCCAGCAGTTACTCGCCGGGACTAGCGGACAATGAGCAGTTCTTC | CASSYSPGLADNEQFF
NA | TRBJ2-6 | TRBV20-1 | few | TGCAGTGCTAGAGACAGCTCTGGGGCCAACGTCCTGACTTTC | CSARDSSGANVLTF
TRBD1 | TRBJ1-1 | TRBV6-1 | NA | TGTGCCAGCAGTCGGGACAGGGTTAGCACTGAAGCTTTCTTT | CASSRDRVSTEAFF
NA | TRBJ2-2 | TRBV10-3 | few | TGTGCCATCAGTGACTTGAGCGGATACACCGGGGAGCTGTTTTTT | CAISDLSGYTGELFF
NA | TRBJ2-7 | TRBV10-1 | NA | TGCGCCAGCAGTGAGGAGGGCCAACCTGGCGAGCAGTACTTC | CASSEEGQPGEQYF
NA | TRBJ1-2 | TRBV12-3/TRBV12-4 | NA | TGTGCCAGCAGTTTTACAGAGACCTATGGCTACACCTTC | CASSFTETYGYTF
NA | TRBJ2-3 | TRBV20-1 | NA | TGCAGTGGCAACGGGGGAAGCACAGATACGCAGTATTTT | CSGNGGSTDTQYF
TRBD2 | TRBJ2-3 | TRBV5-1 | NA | TGCGCCAGCAGCCCAGTGGCTAGCGGGAGCAAGGATACGCAGTATTTT | CASSPVASGSKDTQYF
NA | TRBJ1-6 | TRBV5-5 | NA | TGTGCCAGCAGCTCGGCGGCCGATTATTCACCCCTCCACTTT | CASSSAADYSPLHF
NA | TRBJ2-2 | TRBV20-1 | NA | TGCAGTGCTAGAGGTCTCCCCCTCTTAACCGGGGAGCTGTTTTTT | CSARGLPLLTGELFF
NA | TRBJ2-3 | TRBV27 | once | TGTGCCAGCAGGGGGACTGGGGTCGATACGCAGTATTTT | CASRGTGVDTQYF
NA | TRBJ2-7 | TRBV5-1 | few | TGCGCCAGCAGCACCGAACTAGCATCCTACGAGCAGTACTTC | CASSTELASYEQYF
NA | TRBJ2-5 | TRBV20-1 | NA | TGCAGTGCTAGAAGGTCAGGGTGGAGTGGTACCCTAATTAGAGAGACCCAGTACTTC | CSARRSGWSGTLIRETQYF
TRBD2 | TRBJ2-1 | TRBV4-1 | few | TGCGCCAGCAGCCTTTCAGGGACTACCCCGGGACTAGCGGGCCCCTACAATGAGCAGTTCTTC | CASSLSGTTPGLAGPYNEQFF
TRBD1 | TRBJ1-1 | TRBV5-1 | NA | TGCGCCAGCAGCTTGGCCAACCAGGGGGGGACTGAAGCTTTCTTT | CASSLANQGGTEAFF
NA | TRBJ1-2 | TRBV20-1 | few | TGCAGTGCTAGAGTCGGGGAGGGTTTGAGTGGCTACACCTTC | CSARVGEGLSGYTF
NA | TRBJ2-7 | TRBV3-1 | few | TGTGCCAGCAGCCAAGATTGGGGGCACGAGCAGTACTTC | CASSQDWGHEQYF
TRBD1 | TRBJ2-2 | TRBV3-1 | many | TGTGCCAGCGGTCAGGGACAGACGAACACCGGGGAGCTGTTTTTT | CASGQGQTNTGELFF
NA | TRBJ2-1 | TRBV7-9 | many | TGTGCCAGCAGCTCATATAGAGGTTTCGGAAATGAGCAGTTCTTC | CASSSYRGFGNEQFF
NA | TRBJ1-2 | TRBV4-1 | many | TGCGCCAGCAGCCAGGCGGGAGTTAACTATGGCTACACCTTC | CASSQAGVNYGYTF
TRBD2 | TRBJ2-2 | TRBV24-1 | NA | TGTGCCACGGGGGGTAGCGGGAGTTTGAACACCGGGGAGCTGTTTTTT | CATGGSGSLNTGELFF
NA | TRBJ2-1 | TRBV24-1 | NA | TGTGCCACCAGTGATTCGAGCCTCATGGCTGAGCAGTTCTTC | CATSDSSLMAEQFF
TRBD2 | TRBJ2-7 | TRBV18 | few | TGTGCCAGCTCACCGCGTGGACTAGCGGGAGACGAGCAGTACTTC | CASSPRGLAGDEQYF
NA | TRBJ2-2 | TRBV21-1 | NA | TGTGCCAGCAGCAAAGCGCATCCTAGACACCCTGTCACCGGGGAGCTGTTTTTT | CASSKAHPRHPVTGELFF
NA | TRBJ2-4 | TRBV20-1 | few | TGCAGTGCTACCACACTTGCCAAAAACATTCAGTACTTC | CSATTLAKNIQYF
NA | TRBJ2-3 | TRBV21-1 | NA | TGTGCCAGCAGCAAAGATGGTCCAGGCACAGATACGCAGTATTTT | CASSKDGPGTDTQYF
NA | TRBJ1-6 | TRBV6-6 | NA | TGTGCCAGCAGCAGACAGAATTCACCCCTCCACTTT | CASSRQNSPLHF
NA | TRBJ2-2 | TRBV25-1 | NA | TGTGCCAGCAGTGGGCTAGGGGCCGGGGAGCTGTTTTTT | CASSGLGAGELFF
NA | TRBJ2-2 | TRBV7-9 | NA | TGTGCCAGCAGCCGAGGGGGGACGAACACCGGGGAGCTGTTTTTT | CASSRGGTNTGELFF
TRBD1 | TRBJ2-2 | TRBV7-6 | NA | TGTGCCAGCAGCTTAAGACAGGGGGCCGCGTACACCGGGGAGCTGTTTTTT | CASSLRQGAAYTGELFF
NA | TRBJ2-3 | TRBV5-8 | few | TGTGCCAGCAGCTTCTCTAGCCCGACCACAGATACGCAGTATTTT | CASSFSSPTTDTQYF
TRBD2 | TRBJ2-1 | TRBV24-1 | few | TGTGCCACCAGTGACCCGAGAGCGGGGGGAACCTACAATGAGCAGTTCTTC | CATSDPRAGGTYNEQFF
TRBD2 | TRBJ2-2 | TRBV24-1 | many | TGTGCCACCAGTGATTTGCTAGCGGGAGACACCGGGGAGCTGTTTTTT | CATSDLLAGDTGELFF
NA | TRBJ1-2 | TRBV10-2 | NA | TGCGCCAGCAGTGAGTCGATAGGTCGAGGGATGTACACCTTC | CASSESIGRGMYTF
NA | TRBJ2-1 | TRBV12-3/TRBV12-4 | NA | TGTGCCAGCAGCCCGATAACAACTAGCTTCTATACCTACAATGAGCAGTTCTTC | CASSPITTSFYTYNEQFF
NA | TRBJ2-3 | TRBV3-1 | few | TGTGCCAGCAGCCCCCGGGTCTCCACAGATACGCAGTATTTT | CASSPRVSTDTQYF
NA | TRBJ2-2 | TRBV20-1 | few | TGCAGTGCTAGCGGGCGACCGAACACCGGGGAGCTGTTTTTT | CSASGRPNTGELFF